These 4 T cell receptor beta chains were all obtained from the same sample, sequenced in a study of identical twins. TCRdb re-called the 5' RACE reads through MiXCR, storing one row per CDR3 protein. The sample consists of 600,000 to 850,000 distinct CDR3 sequences, 15% to 20% of them appearing once. These data also featured in a second study, about T cells expressing NK-cell markers.

Sequencing used PBMCs. These receptors were taken from a woman between 18 and 29 years old in good health.

This clonotype came up a few times. The rearrangement uses TRBV12-3 or TRBV12-4 and TRBJ2-7, with D hard to call. With 6 bases removed from V and 2 bases from J, the gap between germline ends came to 8 bases. The CDR3 sequence is 12 residues long. CDR3 sequence reads: CASSSNTYEQYF. Written as DNA, the CDR3 is TGTGCCAGCAGCTCAAACACCTACGAGCAGTACTTC.

The sample holds a few counts of this clonotype. The V call is TRBV12-3 or TRBV12-4, the J call TRBJ1-1; D gene uncertain. CDR3 length: 12 amino acids. Trimming left V 6 bases short and J 3 bases short, with 8 bases between. In DNA, the CDR3 is TGTGCCAGCAGACTTCGGTACACTGAAGCTTTCTTT. Its translation is CASRLRYTEAFF.

This clonotype was seen more than once but under ten times. The V and J genes are TRBV25-1 and TRBJ2-1, with D perhaps TRBD1 (5 bases). Germline CDR1 MGHDK, CDR2 SYGVNS. Between the trimmed V and J ends, which lost 7 bases and 0 bases, there was a span of 16 bases. The CDR3 runs to 16 residues. CDR3 nucleotides: TGTGCCAGCAAACAAAGTAGGGGCCACTCCTACAATGAGCAGTTCTTC. It is translated as CASKQSRGHSYNEQFF.

This clonotype has more than one count but fewer than ten. The chain couples TRBV5-5 to TRBJ2-5; the D is unclear. In germline, CDR1 is SGHKS, CDR2 YYEKEE (reference sequence). Trimming stripped 4 bases from V and 5 bases from J, with 18 bases between. The CDR3 sequence is 15 residues long. CDR3 sequence (DNA): TGTGCCAGCAGCCGACCCGGAAAGAGGATGGAGACCCAGTACTTC. Translation gives CASSRPGKRMETQYF.